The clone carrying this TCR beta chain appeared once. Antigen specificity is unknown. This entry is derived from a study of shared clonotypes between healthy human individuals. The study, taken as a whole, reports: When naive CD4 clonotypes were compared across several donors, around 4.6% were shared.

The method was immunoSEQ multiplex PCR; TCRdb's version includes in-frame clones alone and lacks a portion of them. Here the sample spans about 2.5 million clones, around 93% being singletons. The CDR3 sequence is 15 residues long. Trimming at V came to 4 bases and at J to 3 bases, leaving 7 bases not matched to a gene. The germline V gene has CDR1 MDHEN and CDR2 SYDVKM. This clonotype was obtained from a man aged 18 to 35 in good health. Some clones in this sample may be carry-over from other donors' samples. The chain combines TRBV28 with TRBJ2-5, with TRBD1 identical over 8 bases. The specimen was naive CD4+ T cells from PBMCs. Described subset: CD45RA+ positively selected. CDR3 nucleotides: TGTGCCAGCAGTTCAGGGGGCGCGATAGAAGAGACCCAGTACTTC. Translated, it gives CASSSGGAIEETQYF.